Listed here are 16 T cell receptor beta chains from one sample, sequenced in a study of T cell changes during pregnancy in multiple sclerosis. The protocol was immunoSEQ multiplex PCR, while the TCRdb copy is restricted to in-frame clones and leaves out a portion. The sample contains about 38,000 clones, roughly 91% of which appear only once. The starting material was CD8+ T cells from peripheral blood mononuclear cells, obtained in the third trimester of pregnancy. These receptor sequences come from a female donor with multiple sclerosis, enrolled in a pregnancy study.

The chain employs TRBV5-1 and TRBJ1-2; D unclear. Germline values: CDR1 SGHRS, CDR2 YFSETQ. The V gene lost 1 base and the J gene lost 1 base, with 17 bases spanning the gap. The CDR3 contains 17 residues. This CDR3 is CASSLPVSSGHNYGYTF. The CDR3 DNA sequence: TGCGCCAGCAGCTTGCCGGTGTCGTCAGGTCATAACTATGGCTACACCTTC.

This clone was counted ten times or more. The gene calls are TRBV6-4 and TRBJ2-1; 10 nucleotides agree with TRBD2. This CDR3 has 15 amino acids. The trim removed 4 bases at V and 4 bases at J, leaving 4 bases unmatched. Per germline, CDR1 MRHNA and CDR2 SNTAGT. CDR3 residues: CASSVASGGYNEQFF. CDR3 bases: TGTGCCAGCAGTGTCGCTAGCGGGGGTTACAATGAGCAGTTCTTC.

The sample holds one count of this clone. The chain employs TRBV27 and TRBJ1-5; D might be TRBD1 (5 bases). The length of the CDR3 is 19 residues. Looked up from germline, CDR1 is MNHEY and CDR2 is SMNVEV (reference sequence). Trimming left V 1 base short and J 2 bases short, with 21 bases between. The CDR3 DNA is TGTGCCAGCAGTTTATGGGGCGGGACGGGTTTTGACGGCAATCAGCCCCAGCATTTT. It translates to CASSLWGGTGFDGNQPQHF.

V and J are TRBV5-4 and TRBJ2-7; 11 bases align to TRBD2. The CDR3 sequence is 16 residues long. The V segment lost 4 bases and the J segment 2 bases; nucleotides outside the gene matches: 8. Germline lookup yields CDR1 SGHNT and CDR2 YYREEE (reference sequence). This CDR3 is CASSHPNSGGAYEQYF. Here the CDR3 DNA reads TGTGCCAGCAGCCATCCCAATAGCGGGGGGGCCTACGAGCAGTACTTC.

This chain links TRBV11-2 with TRBJ2-2; 7 nucleotides line up with TRBD2. This CDR3 has 16 residues. Germline V CDR1 and CDR2: SGHAT, FQNNGV. V was clipped by 1 base and J by 6 bases; unmatched bases: 8. The CDR3 nucleotides are TGTGCCAGCAGCTTAGGCGGCGGGGGAAACGCCGGGGAGCTGTTTTTT. Its protein product is CASSLGGGGNAGELFF.

The chain recombines TRBV11-2 with TRBJ2-7; TRBD2 is a possible D gene (5 bases). The germline V gene encodes CDR1 SGHAT and CDR2 FQNNGV. V lost 5 bases, J lost 4 bases, and 12 bases lay in between. This CDR3 is built from 13 residues. This CDR3 reads CASSEGITYEQYF. In DNA, the CDR3 is TGTGCCAGCAGCGAGGGAATTACATACGAGCAGTACTTC.

This sequence joins TRBV4-1 and TRBJ1-2, with a tentative D call TRBD1 (6 bases). The CDR3 has 19 residues. CDR1 and CDR2 (germline): MGHRA, YSYEKL. V lost 3 bases, J lost 3 bases, and 26 bases lay in between. The CDR3 DNA reads TGCGCCAGCAGCCATGGAGAGGGGGTATCCTCCGCTCTCCACTATGGCTACACCTTC. This gives the protein CASSHGEGVSSALHYGYTF.

The V gene is TRBV7-9, the J gene TRBJ1-1, with 7 bases lining up with TRBD1. Germline trimming cut 5 bases from V and 3 bases from J; bases unmatched to any gene: 3. The CDR3 runs to 13 residues. Germline CDR1 SEHNR, CDR2 FQNEAQ (reference sequence). The CDR3 loop reads CASSHDRDTEAFF. Here the CDR3 DNA reads TGTGCCAGCAGCCACGACAGGGACACTGAAGCTTTCTTT.

V usage is TRBV27 and J usage is TRBJ1-5; the D gene is possibly TRBD1 (5 bases). The V gene lost 3 bases and the J gene lost 4 bases, with 13 bases spanning the gap. From germline, CDR1 is MNHEY and CDR2 SMNVEV (reference sequence). The CDR3 runs to 15 residues. The CDR3 nucleotides read TGTGCCAGCAGTTTCATAGGGGTCCCGAATCAGCCCCAGCATTTT. Translated, it gives CASSFIGVPNQPQHF.

The J gene is TRBJ2-7, the V gene TRBV4-1; tentative D call: TRBD2 (7 bases). Germline lookup yields CDR1 MGHRA and CDR2 YSYEKL. The CDR3 has 16 residues. Trimming removed 0 bases from V and 4 bases from J, with 16 bases in between. This CDR3 reads CASSQEGRGAGYEQYF. CDR3 nucleotide sequence: TGCGCCAGCAGCCAAGAGGGTCGGGGGGCGGGGTACGAGCAGTACTTC.

The chain is built from TRBV7-9 and TRBJ1-2, with 7 bases that match TRBD1. The J segment lost 8 bases and the V segment lost 3 bases, leaving 15 bases of the junction unmatched. Germline CDR1 is SEHNR and CDR2 is FQNEAQ (reference sequence). The CDR3 has 16 residues. The CDR3 bases are TGTGCCAGCAGCTTTCCCGACAGGGAGGTTTATCACGGCTACACCTTC. Its protein is CASSFPDREVYHGYTF.

The chain uses TRBV9 and TRBJ2-1, with a possible D match to TRBD1 (5 bases). CDR3 length equals 12 residues. The V and J ends lost 0 bases and 9 bases respectively, with 7 bases between them. Germline assignment: CDR1 SGDLS and CDR2 YYNGEE. The DNA for the CDR3 is TGTGCCAGCAGCGTAGATGGGGCTGAGCAGTTCTTC. Translating it yields CASSVDGAEQFF.

The sample holds one count of this clone. The CDR3 nucleotides are TGTGCCAGCAGCCCTACCGGGGGATACAATGAGCAGTTCTTC. Its translation is CASSPTGGYNEQFF. V usage is TRBV11-3 and J usage is TRBJ2-1; D might be TRBD2 (6 bases). Germline V gene data show CDR1 as SGHNT and CDR2 as YENEEA. The CDR3 contains 14 residues. V gave up 5 bases and J gave up 4 bases, with 12 bases separating them.

The chain is built from TRBV6-1 and TRBJ1-5, with D possibly TRBD1 on 5 matching bases. This CDR3 is built from 13 residues. Germline loops: CDR1 MNHNS, CDR2 SASEGT. V lost 7 bases and J 5 bases, leaving 12 bases between the germline ends. This CDR3 reads CASTGEGYQPQHF. DNA of the CDR3: TGTGCCAGCACCGGGGAGGGGTATCAGCCCCAGCATTTT.

The rearrangement joins TRBV6-1 to TRBJ2-1, with TRBD2 matching 11 bases. Germline V lookup: CDR1 MNHNS, CDR2 SASEGT. V shed 4 bases, J shed 6 bases, and the junction held 11 bases outside the gene matches. The CDR3 spans 17 residues. The CDR3 nucleotides are TGTGCCAGCAGTGGCTACCCGATAGCGGGGGGGAGCAATGAGCAGTTCTTC. It is translated as CASSGYPIAGGSNEQFF.

This clone was seen more than once but under ten times. The genes are TRBV9 and TRBJ2-3; D is uncertain. V was pared by 0 bases and J by 2 bases, with 10 bases between. Germline CDR1 and CDR2: SGDLS and YYNGEE. This CDR3 contains 15 residues. Here the CDR3 DNA reads TGTGCCAGCAGCGTAGAACTGATGAACACAGATACGCAGTATTTT. As protein: CASSVELMNTDTQYF.